A selection of T cell receptor beta chains follows, all from one sample in a study of blood T cell repertoires in COVID-19. Libraries were prepared by immunoSEQ multiplex PCR; TCRdb keeps only in-frame clonotypes and omits some of them. This table holds a few hundred thousand clones, 70% to 90% found once. The sample taken for sequencing was PBMCs or T cells enriched from blood (not recorded which). The source is a woman aged 18 to 35 who had recovered from COVID-19. CDR3s include the opening cysteine and the closing phenylalanine or tryptophan.

>TRBJ1-3|TRBV11-2
CASSLAVTVSGNTIYF
>TRBJ2-4|TRBV6-1
CASSDSKAKNIQYF
>TRBJ2-5|TRBV7-7
CASSFGGAETQYF
>TRBJ1-2|TRBV19
CASSIEHASYGYTF
>TRBJ1-2|TRBV27
CASSRSGTGLSNYGYTF
>TRBJ2-7|TRBV27
CASGELAGGPYEQYF
>TRBJ2-2|TRBV19
CASNLGQGNIGELFF
>TRBJ1-1|TRBV25-1
CASTLTGGTEAFF
>TRBJ2-7|TRBV13
CASSLRASGFYEQYF
>TRBJ1-1|TRBV5-6
CASSTDRGNTEAFF
>TRBJ2-7|TRBV10-3
CAISLSRDSSYEQYF
>TRBJ2-1|TRBV4-1
CASSQARLDDEQFF
>TRBJ2-7|TRBV30
CAWSTKQTGVEQYF
>TRBJ2-2|TRBV7-9
CASSAQNTGELFF
>TRBJ2-7|TRBV10-3
CAISARDRESYEQYF
>TRBJ2-5|TRBV10-3
CAISETPRGGRETQYF
>TRBJ1-2|TRBV10-3
CAISDGTGVGYTF
>TRBJ2-3|TRBV6-5
CASSPRTGGDTQYF
>TRBJ2-4|TRBV7-8
CASSPGQGNKNIQYF
>TRBJ1-6|TRBV11-1
CASSPIGQGAISPLHF
>TRBJ1-1|TRBV10-2
CASSEAGNTEAFF
>TRBJ2-4|TRBV6-1
CASSELASSGRWNIQYF
>TRBJ1-2|TRBV7-9
CASSSRDRGDGYTF
>TRBJ1-3|TRBV29-1
CSVFTGSSGNTIYF
>TRBJ1-2|TRBV2
CASSEMAGTSGGYGYTF
>TRBJ1-2|TRBV4-1
CASSPTGIGAYGYTF
>TRBJ1-1|TRBV21-1
CASSIMTSEAFF
>TRBJ2-1|TRBV19
CASSIVAPGQGFYNEQFF
>TRBJ2-1|TRBV7-9
CASSFALAGANEQFF
>TRBJ2-7|TRBV7-9
CASSPPQGTYEQYF
>TRBJ2-3|TRBV7-6
CASSLEAGGADTQYF
>TRBJ2-2|TRBV5-1
CASSLTGPGELFF
>TRBJ2-6|TRBV19
CASSRTGAYGANVLTF
>TRBJ2-3|TRBV7-3
CASSLGGQGAVDTQYF
>TRBJ2-3|TRBV4-1
CASSQAPTGVGGDTQYF
>TRBJ1-2|TRBV9
CASSVGSGYGYTF
>TRBJ2-2|TRBV7-3
CASSPSGRAGFGELFF
>TRBJ2-1|TRBV7-9
CASRVQGAENEQFF
>TRBJ2-3|TRBV9
CASSVGTGRFPDIRTDTQYF
>TRBJ1-3|TRBV4-1
CASSQDTGPGNTIYF
>TRBJ2-3|TRBV5-5
CASSFIPDKTSTDTQYF
>TRBJ1-4|TRBV28
CASSISTGSGGEKLFF
>TRBJ2-7|TRBV5-6
CASSPRQAYEQYF
>TRBJ2-4|TRBV6-5
CASAGHQNIQYF
>TRBJ1-4|TRBV5-1
CASSGTGGKLFF
>TRBJ1-2|TRBV2
CASSVGGNYGYTF